This TCR beta chain was documented in a study of Graves' ophthalmopathy and Graves' hyperthyroidism. New diagnoses, under 2 months' duration, and ages 18 to 65 characterized the hyperthyroidism patients. As the template, RNA transcripts were used to amplify TCR beta CDR3 regions. Scientists carried out first-round RT-PCR using HTBI primers and then a second-round multiplex PCR. Using its own MiXCR run on the multiplex PCR reads, TCRdb lists one record per CDR3 protein. The sample lists over a million distinct CDR3 sequences; less than 45% were seen once. This clonotype came up many times. Sequence at one end of the junction differs from germline and may be a read error. The TCR comes from an adult man with Graves' hyperthyroidism. The sequenced sample consisted of peripheral blood or thyroid tissue (not recorded which).

CDR3 nucleotides: TGTGCCAGCAGCTTAGGAGGGACCGGGGAGCTGTTTTTT. Its translation: CASSLGGTGELFF. The chain carries TRBV12-3 or TRBV12-4 and TRBJ2-2; D possibly corresponds to TRBD2 (6 bases). This CDR3 spans 13 amino acids.